Included here is one T cell receptor (beta chain) sequence, with context. Its specificity is not known. This entry belongs to a study of TIL therapy for anti-PD-1-resistant metastatic lung cancer. The overall study: Patients had a median age of approximately 57 years (range 38-75). General study findings and limits: Compared with baseline intratumoral T cells, expanded TIL cultures were more clonal and less diverse (around 5.9% vs 31%). Many TIL product clones were absent from baseline tumor, suggesting clonal contraction. Patients were highly selected, enriched for treatment-naive, never-smoker and oncogene-addicted cases.

J lost 6 bases, V lost 3 bases, and 19 bases had no gene match. The CDR3 spans 21 residues. Germline V gene data show CDR1 as SGDLS and CDR2 as YYNGEE. This was the immunoSEQ v3 assay. Method: immunoSEQ multiplex PCR; TCRdb's copy keeps in-frame clones and lacks some. The sample shows 20,000 to 30,000 clones, 72% of them seen only once. Time point in this sample: pre-treatment sample, taken before nivolumab and TIL therapy. The tumor samples were excised metastases, mostly pleural nodules or supraclavicular lymph nodes. The sequencing used tumor tissue, collected at baseline. This clonotype was obtained from a person between 30 and 79 years old with non-small cell lung cancer. The chain couples TRBV9 to TRBJ2-3; 16 nucleotides agree with TRBD2. The CDR3 reads CASSANPTSPGLAGGWDTQYF. The CDR3 DNA sequence: TGTGCCAGCAGCGCAAACCCAACCAGTCCGGGACTAGCGGGGGGGTGGGATACGCAGTATTTT.